This TCR beta chain was captured by sequencing in a study of a mutant IDH1 vaccine in newly diagnosed glioma. The repertoire was sequenced with immunoSEQ multiplex PCR; TCRdb's copy has only in-frame clones and lacks some. This sample yields some 70,000 clones, of which about 87% are seen a single time; less than 15% belongs to the top ten. Concerning this clone itself: Its antigen is not identified.

The time point here: week 23, last vaccination. A 20-mer mutant IDH1 peptide at 300 ug was injected subcutaneously with topical imiquimod. The CDR3 length is 15 residues. V was pared by 2 bases and J by 6 bases, with 16 bases between. Germline V lookup: CDR1 MNHEY, CDR2 SVGAGI. The V gene is TRBV6-5, the J gene TRBJ1-2; TRBD1 is a possible D gene (5 bases). The sequencing here drew on PBMCs, taken from a glioma patient whose treatment included an IDH1 peptide vaccine. This clonotype originated in a man aged 18 to 30 with glioma. The CDR3 nucleotides are TGTGCCAGCAGTTACGGTCCAGGGTTGGCGCATGGCTACACCTTC. It is translated as CASSYGPGLAHGYTF.